The 10 T cell receptor beta chains reported below all come from one sample, sequenced in a study of blood T cell repertoires in COVID-19. The data were produced by immunoSEQ multiplex PCR, yet TCRdb's version contains in-frame clones alone and is incomplete. Found here are around 88,000 clones, around nine tenths of them singletons; the top ten hold 2.9%. The material sequenced was peripheral blood. The receptors come from a woman of 80 years or more with acute or convalescent COVID-19.

This clone has more than one count but fewer than ten. The CDR3 DNA reads TGTGCCAGCAGCACCAGGACAGTTGAAAAACTGTTTTTT. This encodes CASSTRTVEKLFF. The rearrangement uses TRBV5-6 and TRBJ1-4; a possible D gene is TRBD1 (6 bases). Germline CDR1 reads SGHDT; CDR2 reads YYEEEE. V was shortened by 4 bases and J by 7 bases, with 11 bases between the two germline ends. The CDR3 runs 13 residues.

The chain uses TRBV2 and TRBJ1-4, with D possibly TRBD1 on 6 matching bases. V was cut by 10 bases and J by 8 bases, with 20 bases left in between. The CDR3 runs 14 residues. The germline gives CDR1 SNHLY, CDR2 FYNNEI. The CDR3 DNA sequence: TGTGCCACGGGTACCAACAGGGATCGGGAAAAACTGTTTTTT. Translated, it gives CATGTNRDREKLFF.

The genes are TRBV4-2 and TRBJ1-2; 8 positions agree with TRBD1. The CDR3 is 13 residues long. Trimming cost V 0 bases and J 8 bases; bases outside gene matches: 2. Germline V gene sequence: CDR1 LGHNA, CDR2 YNFKEQ. CDR3 amino acids: CASSQDRGRGYTF. CDR3 DNA: TGTGCCAGCAGCCAAGACAGGGGGCGCGGCTACACCTTC.

This chain joins TRBV13 and TRBJ1-2; no clear D gene. The CDR3 runs to 14 residues. Trimming removed 5 bases at V and 4 bases at J, with 14 bases between. Germline V gene lookup returns CDR1 PRHDT and CDR2 FYEKMQ (reference sequence). The CDR3 here is CASSPGQRSYGYTF. The CDR3 DNA reads TGTGCCAGCAGCCCAGGTCAACGGTCCTATGGCTACACCTTC.

The J gene is TRBJ1-3, the V gene TRBV6-5; D remains ambiguous. This CDR3 comprises 15 residues. The germline CDR1 and CDR2 sequences are MNHEY and SVGAGI. The V end was cut by 5 bases, the J end by 3 bases, with 14 bases between. The DNA for the CDR3 is TGTGCCAGCAGTCCCCCAGGTCTCGTTGGAAACACCATATATTTT. Translated, it gives CASSPPGLVGNTIYF.

V gene TRBV14 combines with J gene TRBJ2-4; D ambiguous. Germline values: CDR1 SGHDN, CDR2 FVKESK. V lost 4 bases to trimming and J lost 10 bases, with 23 bases between them. This CDR3 spans 16 amino acids. For the CDR3, the DNA is TGTGCCAGCAGCCTCGATTCGGCCCCTAGTTCGGCAATTCAGTACTTC. Translation gives CASSLDSAPSSAIQYF.

The chain links TRBV10-2 to TRBJ1-6; D gene ambiguous. CDR3 length: 14 amino acids. V lost 4 bases, J lost 5 bases, and 9 bases lay in between. Germline-derived CDR1 and CDR2 are WSHSY and SAAADI. The CDR3 region is CASSVLEDNSPLHF. The CDR3, as DNA: TGCGCCAGCAGTGTTTTGGAGGATAATTCACCCCTCCACTTT.

V and J are TRBV28 and TRBJ1-1; a possible D gene is TRBD1 (6 bases). The germline gives CDR1 MDHEN, CDR2 SYDVKM. The V gene lost 3 bases and the J gene lost 3 bases, with 14 bases spanning the gap. The CDR3 totals 15 residues. CDR3 bases: TGTGCCAGCAGTTTGGGGGCGGCAGGGTACACTGAAGCTTTCTTT. Its translation is CASSLGAAGYTEAFF.

This clone showed up just once. V is TRBV27 and J is TRBJ1-1; perhaps TRBD1 as D (5 bases). Trimming pared 7 bases from V and 11 bases from J, leaving 23 bases between. The length of the CDR3 is 14 residues. From germline, CDR1 is MNHEY and CDR2 SMNVEV (reference sequence). CDR3 residues: CASNYRAYGRGAFF. CDR3 nucleotide sequence: TGTGCCAGCAACTACCGGGCCTACGGGCGGGGGGCTTTCTTT.

This clone was counted once. The gene calls are TRBV19 and TRBJ2-2; D perhaps matches TRBD2 (5 bases). The germline CDR1 and CDR2 sequences are LNHDA and SQIVND (reference sequence). V gave up 1 base and J gave up 3 bases, with 9 bases separating them. This CDR3 region has 15 residues. This CDR3 is CASSIAAGYTGELFF. CDR3 coding DNA: TGTGCCAGTAGTATAGCGGCGGGCTACACCGGGGAGCTGTTTTTT.